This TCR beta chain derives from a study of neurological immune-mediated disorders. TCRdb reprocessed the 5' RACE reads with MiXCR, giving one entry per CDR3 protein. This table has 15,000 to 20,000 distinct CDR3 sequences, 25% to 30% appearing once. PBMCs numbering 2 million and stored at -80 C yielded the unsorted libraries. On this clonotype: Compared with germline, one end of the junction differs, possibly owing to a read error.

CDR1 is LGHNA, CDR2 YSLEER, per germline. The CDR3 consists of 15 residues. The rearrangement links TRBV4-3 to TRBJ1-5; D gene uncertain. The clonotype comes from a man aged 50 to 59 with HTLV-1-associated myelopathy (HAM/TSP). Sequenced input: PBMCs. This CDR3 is CANSHSVGPGQPQHF. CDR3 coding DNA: TGCGCCAACAGCCACTCAGTAGGGCCCGGTCAGCCCCAGCATTTT.